The 22 T cell receptor beta chains reported below all come from one sample, sequenced in a study of naive CD8 T cells in extremely preterm neonates. Overall study results and limits: Relative to older groups, preterm infants had shorter, less trimmed CDR3s with fewer N additions.

Profiling relied on immunoSEQ multiplex PCR, and the TCRdb table lists in-frame clones only, not all of them. The sample shows more than 20,000 clones, 88% of them seen only once. These receptors' antigens are unknown. Preterm samples came from extremely preterm deliveries at 23-27 weeks. The sequenced sample was naive CD8+ T cells from cord blood. The receptor source for this set is a boy who was born preterm.

V and J are TRBV6-1 and TRBJ2-7, with D maybe TRBD1 (6 bases). Trimming stripped 4 bases from V and 2 bases from J, with 9 bases between. CDR3 size: 13 residues. Looked up from germline, CDR1 is MNHNS and CDR2 is SASEGT. CDR3 residues: CASSAGTPYEQYF. The DNA of the CDR3 is TGTGCCAGCAGTGCAGGGACACCCTACGAGCAGTACTTC.

CDR3 sequence reads: CASSLGAHTGELFF. CDR3 nucleotides: TGCGCCAGCAGCTTGGGGGCGCACACCGGGGAGCTGTTTTTT. The V call is TRBV5-1, the J call TRBJ2-2; D call uncertain. The V gene's germline CDR1 is SGHRS and CDR2 YFSETQ. The CDR3 totals 14 residues. The V gene lost 0 bases and the J gene lost 3 bases, with 6 bases spanning the gap. The full variable domain, with the rest looked up from reference TRBV5-1 and TRBJ2-2, is KAGVTQTPRYLIKTRGQQVTLSCSPISGHRSVSWYQQTPGQGLQFLFEYFSETQRNKGNFPGRFSGRQFSNSRSEMNVSTLELGDSALYLCASSLGAHTGELFFGEGSRLTVL.

The chain joins TRBV7-2 to TRBJ2-3; 8 nucleotides match TRBD2. CDR3 length: 19 residues. V was pared by 1 base and J by 0 bases, with 12 bases of the junction left unmatched. Germline V gives CDR1 SGHTA, CDR2 FQGNSA. The CDR3 sequence: CASSLGTKRGPYSTDTQYF. The CDR3 DNA is TGTGCCAGCAGCTTAGGGACTAAGCGGGGGCCATATAGCACAGATACGCAGTATTTT. Full variable domain (remainder filled in from reference TRBV7-2 and TRBJ2-3): GAGVSQSPSNKVTEKGKDVELRCDPISGHTALYWYRQSLGQGLEFLIYFQGNSAPDKSGLPSDRFSAERTGGSVSTLTIQRTQQEDSAVYLCASSLGTKRGPYSTDTQYFGPGTRLTVL.

For this clone: At the DNA level, this CDR3 is encoded by other sequences in the same sample as well. The V and J genes are TRBV11-2 and TRBJ2-7; D gene ambiguous. The CDR3 runs to 13 residues. With 5 bases removed from V and 0 bases from J, the gap between germline ends came to 8 bases. CDR1 and CDR2 from the germline V gene are SGHAT and FQNNGV. The CDR3 nucleotides read TGTGCCAGCAGCCTCTCCTTCTCCTACGAGCAGTACTTC. Residues: CASSLSFSYEQYF.

The gene calls are TRBV29-1 and TRBJ2-3, with D uncertain. This CDR3 is built from 15 residues. In germline, CDR1 is SQVTM, CDR2 ANQGSEA. The V gene lost 1 base and the J gene lost 0 bases, with 11 bases spanning the gap. In DNA form, the CDR3 reads TGCAGCGTTGAAGGCCTCCCACTCAGCACAGATACGCAGTATTTT. Its translation is CSVEGLPLSTDTQYF.

The chain is built from TRBV6-5 and TRBJ2-4; possibly TRBD1 for D (6 bases). The CDR3 is 14 amino acids. Germline V lookup: CDR1 MNHEY, CDR2 SVGAGI. The V end was cut by 0 bases, the J end by 3 bases, with 6 bases between. Written as DNA, the CDR3 is TGTGCCAGCAGTTACTCCAGGGGCAAAAACATTCAGTACTTC. It specifies CASSYSRGKNIQYF.

This chain joins TRBV23-1 and TRBJ2-7; D call uncertain. TRBV23-1 is an ORF, and what it does is uncertain. The CDR3 has 10 amino acids. V shed 6 bases and J shed 6 bases, with 6 bases lying between them. As DNA, the CDR3 is TGCGCCAGCAGGGGATTCGAGCAGTACTTC. This translates into CASRGFEQYF.

This clone was seen a single time. The chain recombines TRBV7-3 with TRBJ2-1; D gene ambiguous. Germline loops: CDR1 SGHTA, CDR2 FQGTGA. The CDR3 sequence is 13 residues long. With 0 bases removed from V and 4 bases from J, the gap between germline ends came to 4 bases. The CDR3 sequence is CASSLTGYNEQFF. CDR3 nucleotide sequence: TGTGCCAGCAGCTTAACAGGGTACAATGAGCAGTTCTTC.

This clone was detected only once. The CDR3 sequence: CASSYSTSGAKNIQYF. In nucleotides, the CDR3 is TGTGCCAGCAGTTACTCGACTAGCGGGGCCAAAAACATTCAGTACTTC. The chain combines TRBV6-5 with TRBJ2-4; TRBD2 matches at 10 bases. Germline V gene sequence: CDR1 MNHEY, CDR2 SVGAGI. This CDR3 has 16 amino acids. V was pared by 0 bases and J by 1 base, with 0 bases of the junction left unmatched.

This clone was detected only once. At one end the junction does not follow the germline gene, possibly because of a read error. This sample also contains other DNA sequences that code for the same CDR3. This sequence joins TRBV6-5 and TRBJ1-2; no clear D. The CDR3 extends over 13 amino acids. The germline V gene encodes CDR1 MNHEY and CDR2 SVGAGI. The DNA of the CDR3 is TGCGCCAGCAGTTACTTCGAAAACTATGGCTACACCTTC. Protein: CASSYFENYGYTF.

V usage is TRBV19 and J usage is TRBJ2-3; the D is unclear. CDR1 and CDR2 (germline): LNHDA, SQIVND (reference sequence). With 0 bases removed from V and 6 bases from J, the gap between germline ends came to 4 bases. The length of the CDR3 is 12 residues. CDR3 DNA: TGTGCCAGTAGTATAGACAGGGATACGCAGTATTTT. This gives the protein CASSIDRDTQYF.

This chain connects TRBV11-2 to TRBJ2-5; no clear D gene. V dropped 0 bases and J dropped 5 bases, with 4 bases sitting between them. The CDR3 loop spans 12 amino acids. Per the germline V gene, CDR1 is SGHAT and CDR2 is FQNNGV. The CDR3, as DNA: TGTGCCAGCAGCTTAGATCTGGAGACCCAGTACTTC. It encodes CASSLDLETQYF.

The chain combines TRBV6-6 with TRBJ2-1, with TRBD1 as a possible D gene (6 bases). V gave up 5 bases and J gave up 7 bases, with 6 bases separating them. The CDR3 is 11 amino acids. CDR1 and CDR2 from the germline V gene are MNHNY and SVGAGI (reference sequence). DNA for the CDR3: TGTGCCAGCAGTCAGGGGAATGAGCAGTTCTTC. Translated, it gives CASSQGNEQFF.

This chain uses TRBV15 with TRBJ1-4; 8 bases fit TRBD1. Looked up from germline, CDR1 is LNHNV and CDR2 is YYDKDF (reference sequence). The V gene end was trimmed by 2 bases and the J gene end by 7 bases; junction bases not matched to a gene: 0. CDR3 length: 13 amino acids. The CDR3 sequence: CATSRQGAEKLFF. CDR3 coding DNA: TGTGCCACCAGCAGACAGGGGGCTGAAAAACTGTTTTTT.

Concerning this clone: Other DNA variants within this sample encode the same CDR3. The rearrangement links TRBV5-1 to TRBJ2-7; no definite D call. CDR3 length: 13 amino acids. CDR1 and CDR2 (germline): SGHRS, YFSETQ. Trimming shortened V by 0 bases and J by 0 bases, and 4 bases separated the two germline ends. CDR3 loop: CASSLASSYEQYF. The CDR3 nucleotides read TGCGCCAGCAGCTTGGCCAGCTCCTACGAGCAGTACTTC. The full variable domain, in which reference TRBV5-1 and TRBJ2-7 provide the parts outside the CDR3, is KAGVTQTPRYLIKTRGQQVTLSCSPISGHRSVSWYQQTPGQGLQFLFEYFSETQRNKGNFPGRFSGRQFSNSRSEMNVSTLELGDSALYLCASSLASSYEQYFGPGTRLTVT.

J is TRBJ1-1 and V is TRBV5-1; no clear D. The germline V and J ends were trimmed by 0 bases and 7 bases, with 4 bases remaining between them. The CDR3 runs to 11 residues. The germline CDR1 and CDR2 sequences are SGHRS and YFSETQ. The CDR3: CASSLDFEAFF. The CDR3 nucleotides read TGCGCCAGCAGCTTGGACTTTGAAGCTTTCTTT.

V gene TRBV7-9 combines with J gene TRBJ1-1, with 7 bases matching TRBD1. The CDR3 spans 16 residues. Germline trimming cut 5 bases from V and 4 bases from J; bases unmatched to any gene: 13. Per germline, CDR1 SEHNR and CDR2 FQNEAQ (reference sequence). The CDR3 DNA reads TGTGCCAGCAGCCCCTTACTTTTTACAGGGGCCACTGAAGCTTTCTTT. Protein sequence: CASSPLLFTGATEAFF. Drawing the rest from reference TRBV7-9 and TRBJ1-1, the complete variable domain is DTGVSQNPRHKITKRGQNVTFRCDPISEHNRLYWYRQTLGQGPEFLTYFQNEAQLEKSRLLSDRFSAERPKGSFSTLEIQRTEQGDSAMYLCASSPLLFTGATEAFFGQGTRLTVV.

The chain is built from TRBV30 and TRBJ2-1, with D possibly TRBD1 on 6 matching bases. V was shortened by 1 base and J by 7 bases, with 8 bases between the two germline ends. Germline V gene data show CDR1 as GTSNPN and CDR2 as SVGIG (reference sequence). The CDR3 sequence is 12 residues long. This chain's CDR3 is CAWSATGNEQFF. The CDR3 DNA follows: TGTGCCTGGAGTGCTACAGGGAATGAGCAGTTCTTC.

V usage is TRBV6-1 and J usage is TRBJ2-1; 12 bases agree with TRBD2. The germline CDR1 and CDR2 sequences are MNHNS and SASEGT. The CDR3 contains 14 residues. V lost 4 bases and J lost 6; bases outside the gene matches: 1. This chain's CDR3 is CASSGTSGINEQFF. In nucleotides, the CDR3 is TGTGCCAGCAGTGGGACTAGCGGGATCAATGAGCAGTTCTTC.

The chain recombines TRBV6-5 with TRBJ1-3; D remains unclear. Germline V lookup: CDR1 MNHEY, CDR2 SVGAGI. The CDR3 is made up of 13 amino acids. V shed 2 bases and J shed 0 bases, with 2 bases lying between them. The chain's CDR3 is CASSYNSGNTIYF. CDR3 in DNA: TGTGCCAGCAGTTACAACTCTGGAAACACCATATATTTT.

This chain connects TRBV10-1 to TRBJ2-3, with 10 bases aligning to TRBD2. The CDR3 extends over 12 amino acids. The V and J ends lost 6 bases and 6 bases, in that order; junction bases with no gene match: 0. In germline, CDR1 is WNHNN, CDR2 SYGVQD (reference sequence). The CDR3 nucleotides read TGCGCCAGCAGGACTAGCGGGGATACGCAGTATTTT. Translating gives CASRTSGDTQYF.

J is TRBJ1-1 and V is TRBV5-1; tentatively, D is TRBD1 (6 bases). Trimming removed 4 bases at V and 4 bases at J, with 8 bases between. The CDR3 length is 12 residues. CDR1 SGHRS and CDR2 YFSETQ come from the germline V gene. CDR3 amino acids: CASSVTGTEAFF. CDR3 coding DNA: TGCGCCAGCAGCGTGACAGGCACTGAAGCTTTCTTT.